This TCR beta chain was captured by sequencing in a study of T cell responses to AZD1222 COVID-19 vaccine. About the research overall: Second-dose recipients at about 4 or about 12 weeks were treated as one pooled group.

The V end was cut by 7 bases, the J end by 0 bases, with 12 bases between. Germline values: CDR1 LNHDA, CDR2 SQIVND (reference sequence). This CDR3 has 14 residues. In regard to this clone: As yet, its antigen is unknown.

Sequenced by immunoSEQ multiplex PCR; TCRdb stores in-frame clones only, minus some. The top ten clones hold 9% to 9.5% of a sample with 100,000 or so clones, 88% of them seen once. Overall study results and limits: Receipt of two AZD1222 doses was followed by a rise in Spike-specific TCR breadth and depth. Just a handful of AZD1222 recipients tested seropositive at baseline. Within unmutated variant regions lay the reported targets of nearly half of spike-specific TCRs.

The sample was peripheral blood, taken on day 0 of AZD1222 vaccination. V usage is TRBV19 and J usage is TRBJ1-2, with D possibly TRBD1 on 5 matching bases. The receptor's source is an adult in good health. CDR3 coding DNA: TGTGCCAGTACCCCGGACAAAGCTAACTATGGCTACACCTTC. Residues: CASTPDKANYGYTF. Supplemented by reference TRBV19 and TRBJ1-2, the full variable domain reads DGGITQSPKYLFRKEGQNVTLSCEQNLNHDAMYWYRQDPGQGLRLIYYSQIVNDFQKGDIAEGYSVSREKKESFPLTVTSAQKNPTAFYLCASTPDKANYGYTFGSGTRLTVV.